A single T cell receptor (beta chain) is shown here with its context. Its antigen target is currently unknown. Base-call qualities are not available, and no considerably larger clone is one nucleotide away. The sample comes from a study of tumor-infiltrating lymphocytes in localized non-small cell lung cancer (dated by TCRdb to the early 2020s). With respect to the entire study: The cohort covered several histologies, both smokers and never-smokers, and patients whose samples were collected after neoadjuvant chemotherapy. Each patient provided resected tumor tissue plus uninvolved lung tissue from the same patient, with the uninvolved lung tissue described as non-adjacent to the tumor. TCR sequencing was one of several integrated assays, alongside flow cytometry, multiplex immunofluorescence, RNA-seq, exome sequencing and proteomics, applied to the same patients. In total, the ICON cohort consisted of fewer than 190 surgical patients with localized non-small cell lung cancer who had their tumors resected. The paired tumor versus uninvolved lung comparison of immunoSEQ T-cell fraction included 45 to 65 patients.

The first patient joined ICON in 2016, and enrollment wrapped up when the last patient was enrolled in September 2018. A subcohort of some 76 patients provided fresh tumor and matched uninvolved tissue for in-depth immune analyses, with TCR sequencing among those analyses. DNA isolated from bulk tissue, without cell sorting, was used for TCR sequencing. The V and J ends are trimmed by 4 bases and 3 bases, leaving 19 bases between them. Spanning cysteine to phenylalanine, the CDR3 consists of 16 amino acids. Only the CDR3 portion is preserved as DNA: 48 bases, with reading frame beginning at the first base. Sequences SGHNT (CDR1) and YYREEE (CDR2) are obtained from the germline V gene (reference sequence). Study-wide findings and limitations: Because different pieces of the same tissue were used for different assays, technical variation could not be separated from intratumor heterogeneity. Recurrence-free survival showed no association with tumor T-cell fraction from TCR sequencing (p = 0.61). Because assay coverage varied across patients depending on available tissue quantity, TCR sequencing was performed for only a subset of the cohort. Higher T cell infiltration in tumors than in uninvolved lung tissue was supported by TCRbeta sequencing, consistent with immunofluorescence CD3 counts. The TCR-derived T-cell fraction showed no difference between the flow cytometry-defined immunotypes IM1 (good prognosis) and IM2 (poor prognosis).

TCR sequencing with the immunoSEQ assay provided the T-cell fraction in tumor and uninvolved lung tissue. The published analysis was carried out like this. To analyze survival, patients were divided into a high T-cell fraction group (upper tertile) and a low T-cell fraction group (lower two tertiles), and the two groups were compared using a log-rank test. A signed-rank test was used to test paired tumor versus uninvolved lung differences in T-cell fraction. The source is immuneACCESS, and TCRdb retained only in-frame sequences with V and J called. Part of the clones is not carried over; for the studies checked, unresolved V genes explain less than half of this, and the remainder is unexplained. Clone size and the V and J calls come from that table; the DNA yielded D and trimming. This sample holds thousands of clones; around three quarters were observed only once. The ten biggest clones cover 4.5% to 5.5% of the sample.

This clonotype was obtained from a human donor with non-small cell lung cancer. Recombination connected TRBV5-4 to TRBJ1-1; TRBD1 is a weak D gene call, 5 bases matching. Sequencing used lung tumor tissue. The DNA reads TGTGCCAGCAGCGCTGACAGCGGGGGTGGCTACACTGAAGCTTTCTTT. Its translation is CASSADSGGGYTEAFF.